The T cell receptor beta chain described here comes from a study of blood T cell repertoires in COVID-19. Study summary: Some COVID-19 samples were acute and others convalescent; all came from the United States, Italy and Spain. T cells, B-cell-depleted T cells, or PBMCs supplied cDNA or gDNA.

Germline CDR1 reads SGHDT; CDR2 reads YYEEEE. The V gene lost 1 base and the J gene lost 2 bases, with 13 bases spanning the gap. CDR3 length: 16 residues. Per the original data handling: Reference gene primer amplification gave nucleated cell count estimates. Data came from immunoSEQ multiplex PCR; TCRdb stores just in-frame clones and leaves some out. V, J and clone size derive from that table, while D and trimming were established from the DNA sequence. The sample includes 74,000 or so clones, approximately 92% of them seen just once. The sequencing input was peripheral blood. The gene calls are TRBV5-6 and TRBJ1-3, with no clear D. The sequence came from a man aged 50 or older with active COVID-19. The CDR3 coding sequence is TGTGCCAGCAGCTTGTTAAGCTTCCCTCCTGGAAACACCATATATTTT. Its protein product is CASSLLSFPPGNTIYF.